What follows are 20 T cell receptor beta chains derived from one specimen sequenced in a study of Graves' ophthalmopathy and Graves' hyperthyroidism. Amplified material comprised TCR beta CDR3 regions derived from RNA transcripts. The first round was an RT-PCR with HTBI primers, and the second round was a multiplex PCR. TCRdb fed the multiplex PCR reads into MiXCR, producing one record per CDR3 protein. The table shows some 350,000 distinct CDR3 sequences, with 17% occurring only once. Sequenced: peripheral blood. Source of these receptors: an adult woman with stable Graves' hyperthyroidism.

This clonotype was detected a few times. The chain uses TRBV27 and TRBJ2-7, with TRBD2 matching 11 bases. V dropped 0 bases and J dropped 2; count of bases not matched to a gene: 3. CDR1 and CDR2 (germline): MNHEY, SMNVEV (reference sequence). This CDR3 has 16 amino acids. Written as DNA, the CDR3 is TGTGCCAGCAGTTTATCGACTAGCGGGGTGACCTACGAGCAGTACTTC. Translated: CASSLSTSGVTYEQYF.

This clonotype was found many times. This rearrangement joins TRBV5-1 to TRBJ2-7; 7 bases are shared with TRBD2. CDR1 is SGHRS, CDR2 YFSETQ, per germline. The CDR3 covers 10 residues. The junction had 2 bases not matched to a gene; V was cut back by 7 bases and J by 7 bases. The CDR3 nucleotides read TGCGCCAGCGGGGAGGGGGAGCAGTACTTC. Its protein product is CASGEGEQYF. Together with reference TRBV5-1 and TRBJ2-7, the CDR3 gives the full variable domain: KAGVTQTPRYLIKTRGQQVTLSCSPISGHRSVSWYQQTPGQGLQFLFEYFSETQRNKGNFPGRFSGRQFSNSRSEMNVSTLELGDSALYLCASGEGEQYFGPGTRLTVT.

The chain has TRBV6-4 and TRBJ1-5, with D perhaps TRBD1 (5 bases). Germline-derived CDR1 and CDR2 are MRHNA and SNTAGT. The V end lost 6 bases, the J end lost 3 bases, and 15 bases lay between the germline ends. The CDR3 sequence is 15 residues long. CDR3 nucleotide sequence: TGTGCCAGCAGCATCCACAGGATACTCAATCAGCCCCAGCATTTT. This codes for CASSIHRILNQPQHF.

The sample holds many counts of this clonotype. The V call is TRBV7-8, the J call TRBJ1-5; D call uncertain. Germline values: CDR1 SGHVS, CDR2 FQNEAQ. This CDR3 is 14 amino acids long. V lost 5 bases to trimming and J lost 5 bases, with 13 bases between them. This chain's CDR3 is CASSPLGVDQPQHF. In DNA form, the CDR3 reads TGTGCCAGCAGCCCCCTCGGGGTCGATCAGCCCCAGCATTTT.

This clonotype was detected ten times or more. The J gene is TRBJ2-2, the V gene TRBV12-3 or TRBV12-4; a possible D gene is TRBD2 (6 bases). V lost 5 bases and J lost 7, with 14 bases in between. This CDR3 is built from 14 residues. CDR3 sequence: CASSPQPGDGELFF. Here the CDR3 DNA reads TGTGCCAGCAGTCCACAACCGGGGGACGGGGAGCTGTTTTTT.

The CDR3 here is CASSYSRLAGVETQYF. The CDR3 bases are TGTGCCAGCAGTTACTCCCGACTAGCGGGAGTGGAGACCCAGTACTTC. The chain combines TRBV6-2 or TRBV6-3 with TRBJ2-5; TRBD2 agrees at 12 bases. Germline CDR1 is MNHEY and CDR2 is SVGEGT. The junction had 4 bases not matched to a gene; V was cut back by 0 bases and J by 5 bases. The CDR3 has 16 residues.

This clonotype has at least ten counts. The chain uses TRBV10-3 and TRBJ1-1; no clear D gene. V was pared by 6 bases and J by 0 bases, with 8 bases between. CDR1 is ENHRY and CDR2 is SYGVKD in the germline V gene. This CDR3 contains 13 residues. The CDR3 DNA follows: TGTGCCATCAGAAGAAGCTTGAACACTGAAGCTTTCTTT. This sequence encodes CAIRRSLNTEAFF.

This clonotype was observed many times. The chain recombines TRBV2 with TRBJ2-7, with D perhaps matching TRBD1 (6 bases). Germline V gene lookup returns CDR1 SNHLY and CDR2 FYNNEI. Trimming stripped 7 bases from V and 2 bases from J, with 12 bases between. The CDR3 totals 13 residues. The CDR3 DNA follows: TGTGCCAGCACTGGGGACACCACCTACGAGCAGTACTTC. Translation gives CASTGDTTYEQYF.

Ten or more counts support this clonotype. The rearrangement joins TRBV20-1 to TRBJ1-2; D is unresolved. Germline V gene data show CDR1 as DFQATT and CDR2 as SNEGSKA (reference sequence). This CDR3 spans 11 amino acids. Trimming left V 1 base short and J 13 bases short, with 13 bases between. DNA for the CDR3: TGCAGTGCTAGAGTAGGACGGACTTCCACCTTC. Protein product: CSARVGRTSTF.

This clonotype was seen many times. The chain recombines TRBV13 with TRBJ1-2, with 10 bases identical to TRBD1. Germline V CDR1 and CDR2: PRHDT, FYEKMQ (reference sequence). The CDR3 spans 14 residues. With V trimmed by 5 bases and J by 4 bases, 4 bases remained unmatched. The CDR3 spells CASSIRTGGYGYTF. CDR3 in DNA: TGTGCCAGCAGCATCCGGACAGGGGGCTATGGCTACACCTTC.

There are many counts of this clonotype. The chain couples TRBV11-2 to TRBJ2-7, with D perhaps given as TRBD1 or TRBD2 (5 bases each). V lost 0 bases and J lost 0, with 9 bases in between. Germline loops: CDR1 SGHAT, CDR2 FQNNGV. The CDR3 loop spans 15 amino acids. CDR3 DNA: TGTGCCAGCAGCTTAGAGGGGACGGACTCCTACGAGCAGTACTTC. It specifies CASSLEGTDSYEQYF.

This chain links TRBV6-1 with TRBJ1-5; no reliable D call. This CDR3 comprises 16 residues. The V and J ends lost 2 bases and 0 bases respectively, with 11 bases between them. CDR1 is MNHNS, CDR2 SASEGT, per germline. CDR3 in amino acids: CASSEMAGLSNQPQHF. The CDR3 nucleotides are TGTGCCAGCAGTGAAATGGCAGGACTTAGCAATCAGCCCCAGCATTTT.

This clonotype has a handful of counts. The J gene is TRBJ2-3, the V gene TRBV28; 7 bases are a match to TRBD2. Trimming at V came to 8 bases and at J to 1 base, leaving 15 bases not matched to a gene. The CDR3 length is 17 residues. The germline CDR1 and CDR2 sequences are MDHEN and SYDVKM. The CDR3 here is CASPPPGGLWGTDTQYF. The CDR3 DNA follows: TGTGCCAGCCCCCCTCCGGGGGGATTGTGGGGCACAGATACGCAGTATTTT.

The sample holds many counts of this clonotype. The chain recombines TRBV5-1 with TRBJ2-6; unclear D gene. Between the trimmed V and J ends, which lost 4 bases and 0 bases, there was a span of 11 bases. The CDR3 runs 16 residues. The V gene's germline CDR1 is SGHRS and CDR2 YFSETQ. CDR3 amino acids: CASSPVGDSGANVLTF. In DNA form, the CDR3 reads TGCGCCAGCAGCCCGGTTGGGGACTCTGGGGCCAACGTCCTGACTTTC.

This clonotype was found many times. As the CDR3 is not closed by the conserved phenylalanine or tryptophan, this likely results from a read error. The chain links TRBV12-3 or TRBV12-4 to TRBJ2-5; no firm D call. CDR3 length: 11 amino acids. V dropped 6 bases and J dropped 2 bases, with 4 bases sitting between them. In DNA, the CDR3 is TGTGCCAGCAGCGAGCAAGAGACCCAGTACGTC. Its protein product is CASSEQETQYV.

This clonotype appeared many times. The chain couples TRBV12-3 or TRBV12-4 to TRBJ1-6; TRBD1 agrees at 8 bases. This CDR3 spans 14 amino acids. V lost 5 bases, J lost 8 bases, and 5 bases stayed unmatched. The CDR3 region is CASSRQGRDSPLHF. CDR3 sequence (DNA): TGTGCCAGCAGTCGACAGGGGAGGGATTCACCCCTCCACTTT.

The chain uses TRBV12-3 or TRBV12-4 and TRBJ1-1; tentative D call: TRBD1 (5 bases). V dropped 6 bases and J dropped 2 bases, with 13 bases sitting between them. The CDR3 extends over 14 amino acids. CDR3 region: CASSRGTANTEAFF. CDR3 DNA sequence: TGTGCCAGCAGCCGCGGGACGGCTAACACTGAAGCTTTCTTT.

This clonotype was seen at least ten times. The chain employs TRBV28 and TRBJ2-4; D possibly corresponds to TRBD2 (5 bases). The CDR3 extends over 14 amino acids. Germline V CDR1 and CDR2: MDHEN, SYDVKM. Deletions cut 6 bases from V and 6 bases from J, with 15 bases between. The CDR3, as DNA: TGTGCCAGCAGGTTCAGAGCGGAAAGAAACATTCAGTACTTC. Its translation: CASRFRAERNIQYF.

This clonotype appeared many times. This chain uses TRBV2 with TRBJ1-5; the D gene is possibly TRBD1 (5 bases). Trimming shortened V by 6 bases and J by 5 bases, and 20 bases separated the two germline ends. Germline V CDR1 and CDR2: SNHLY, FYNNEI. This CDR3 comprises 16 residues. The CDR3 bases are TGTGCCAGCAGCGGGATCCGGGACTCCCTCGATCAGCCCCAGCATTTT. Protein sequence: CASSGIRDSLDQPQHF.

On this clonotype: A much larger clonotype is one base distant, so this may be a read error. The V gene is TRBV7-8, the J gene TRBJ2-7; 7 bases align to TRBD1. CDR3 size: 14 residues. V was clipped by 4 bases and J by 2 bases; unmatched bases: 5. Per the germline V gene, CDR1 is SGHVS and CDR2 is FQNEAQ. In DNA, the CDR3 is TGTGCCAGCAGCTCGGGACAGCTGCCCTACGAGCAGTACTTC. Encoded protein: CASSSGQLPYEQYF.